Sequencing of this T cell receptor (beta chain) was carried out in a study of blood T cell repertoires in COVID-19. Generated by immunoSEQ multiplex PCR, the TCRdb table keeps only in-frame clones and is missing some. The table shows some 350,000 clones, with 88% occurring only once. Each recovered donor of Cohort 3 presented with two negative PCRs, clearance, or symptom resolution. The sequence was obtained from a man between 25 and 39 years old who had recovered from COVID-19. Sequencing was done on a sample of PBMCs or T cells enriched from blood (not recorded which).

CDR3 sequence reads: CASSSWTRNQPQHF. Written as DNA, the CDR3 is TGTGCCAGCAGCTCCTGGACACGAAATCAGCCCCAGCATTTT. The chain joins TRBV7-8 to TRBJ1-5; a possible D gene is TRBD1 (5 bases). This CDR3 region has 14 residues. V was pared by 4 bases and J by 4 bases, with 11 bases between. Germline-derived CDR1 and CDR2 are SGHVS and FQNEAQ.